This T cell receptor (beta chain) was sequenced in a study of CD8 T cells in Susac syndrome. The V and J ends lost 2 bases and 6 bases respectively, with 13 bases between them. The CDR3 length is 13 residues. Germline V gene sequence: CDR1 SQVTM, CDR2 ANQGSEA. Random-hexamer reverse transcription was applied to about 0.45 to 1 ug RNA. One entry per CDR3 protein, called by TCRdb with MiXCR from the immunoSEQ multiplex PCR reads. The repertoire has about 240,000 distinct CDR3 sequences, about 95% of them found once; the top ten carry less than 0.11%. The authors sequenced TCR beta from blood CD8+ and CD4+ T cells.

This receptor was obtained from a human donor with Susac syndrome. The chain carries TRBV29-1 and TRBJ1-2; D possibly corresponds to TRBD1 (5 bases). The material sequenced was CD4+ T cells from PBMCs. The DNA for the CDR3 is TGCAGCGTTGAAAGGTCTAAGGGACATGGCTACACCTTC. Its translation is CSVERSKGHGYTF.